These T cell receptor beta chains were read from a single sample in a study of T cell repertoires in cytomegalovirus infection. From the reads, TCRdb called clonotypes with MiXCR, one entry per CDR3 protein. The sample yields hundreds of thousands of distinct CDR3 sequences, approximately 32% seen once. Antigen specificity for these receptors is unknown. The sequences come from cultured PBMCs, collected from culture after CMV antigen stimulation. The receptors were gathered from a human donor in good health (CMV status not recorded). Some clones in this sample may be carry-over from other donors' samples. Both conserved end residues are part of each CDR3. Each record gives: V gene, D gene, J gene, clone size, CDR3 protein, CDR3 DNA. A D gene is named only where the DNA matches it firmly. The size field is filled for only some rows; it gives once, few, many or a size class.

TRBV23-1	-	TRBJ1-4	few	CASSLFSKATPDNEKLFF	TGCGCCAGCAGCCTCTTTTCGAAGGCCACCCCGGATAATGAAAAACTGTTTTTT
TRBV19	-	TRBJ2-1	few	CASSIALGSDEQFF	TGTGCCAGTAGTATAGCCTTGGGGAGCGATGAGCAGTTCTTC
TRBV6-5	TRBD1	TRBJ2-1	-	CASTLQGAGEQFF	TGTGCCAGCACCCTACAGGGGGCTGGTGAGCAGTTCTTC
TRBV6-1	-	TRBJ2-3	-	CASSAYQYTDTQYF	TGTGCCAGCAGTGCCTACCAGTACACAGATACGCAGTATTTT
TRBV11-2	-	TRBJ1-1	once	CASRAPARGALLFEAFF	TGTGCCAGCAGAGCCCCGGCGAGAGGGGCCCTACTATTTGAAGCTTTCTTT
TRBV29-1	-	TRBJ2-3	-	CSVEVDTSTDTQYF	TGCAGCGTTGAAGTCGATACCAGCACAGATACGCAGTATTTT
TRBV19	TRBD1	TRBJ1-6	-	CASKDRANSPLHF	TGTGCCAGTAAAGACAGGGCTAATTCACCCCTCCACTTT
TRBV24-1	TRBD2	TRBJ2-3	-	CATAVRLADTDTQYF	TGTGCCACCGCCGTGCGACTAGCGGACACAGATACGCAGTATTTT
TRBV4-1	TRBD1	TRBJ1-3	-	CASSQDRDRVNTIYF	TGTGCCAGCAGCCAAGATAGGGACAGGGTCAACACCATATATTTT
TRBV10-2	TRBD1	TRBJ1-1	-	CASSEPGQETGTEAFF	TGCGCCAGCAGTGAGCCGGGACAGGAGACGGGCACTGAAGCTTTCTTT
TRBV28	-	TRBJ1-2	few	CASSRLMRTVSYGYTF	TGTGCCAGCAGCCGACTGATGAGGACAGTAAGCTATGGCTACACCTTC
TRBV7-6	-	TRBJ2-1	-	CASSLARSGWQFF	TGTGCCAGCAGCTTGGCTAGGAGTGGGTGGCAGTTCTTC
TRBV7-8	TRBD2	TRBJ2-2	many	CASSFASRTSGSRSGELFF	TGTGCCAGCAGCTTCGCCTCCCGGACTAGCGGGAGTCGGTCCGGGGAGCTGTTTTTT
TRBV7-2	TRBD2	TRBJ2-1	many	CASSPVGGRGSYNEQFF	TGTGCCAGCAGTCCAGTCGGCGGGAGGGGATCCTACAATGAGCAGTTCTTC
TRBV7-4	-	TRBJ2-7	few	CASSFSGKYEQYF	TGTGCCAGCAGCTTCTCGGGGAAATACGAGCAGTACTTC
TRBV27	-	TRBJ1-1	few	CASSLLGRRFSEAFF	TGTGCCAGCAGTTTATTGGGCCGGAGATTCTCTGAAGCTTTCTTT
TRBV5-1	-	TRBJ2-1	few	CASRKRFREALYEQFF	TGCGCCAGCAGGAAGCGGTTCAGAGAGGCCCTTTACGAGCAGTTCTTC
TRBV20-1	-	TRBJ1-1	few	CSARAVVAFF	TGCAGTGCTAGGGCCGTCGTGGCTTTCTTT
TRBV4-1	-	TRBJ2-7	-	CASSQEVQDYEQYF	TGCGCCAGCAGCCAAGAAGTCCAAGATTACGAGCAGTACTTC
TRBV7-2	-	TRBJ2-7	-	CASSLSRSGFYPQYF	TGTGCCAGCAGCTTAAGTAGGTCAGGGTTCTACCCACAGTACTTC
TRBV12-3/TRBV12-4	TRBD1	TRBJ2-1	few	CASTPWGQGYNEQFF	TGTGCCAGCACCCCCTGGGGACAGGGGTACAATGAGCAGTTCTTC
TRBV19	-	TRBJ2-7	-	CASSPGRTGTYEQYF	TGTGCCAGTAGTCCCGGGAGGACAGGGACCTACGAGCAGTACTTC
TRBV4-2	-	TRBJ2-1	-	CASSQDNNEQFF	TGTGCCAGCAGCCAAGACAACAATGAGCAGTTCTTC
TRBV5-3	-	TRBJ1-4	-	CASSPNQGLRQKLFF	TGTGCCAGCAGCCCCAACCAGGGCCTGAGGCAAAAACTGTTTTTT
TRBV6-1	-	TRBJ2-7	few	CASSEVFGGYEQYF	TGTGCCAGCAGTGAAGTGTTTGGGGGATACGAGCAGTACTTC
TRBV12-3/TRBV12-4	-	TRBJ2-7	few	CASSRVENEQYF	TGTGCCAGCAGTCGAGTGGAAAACGAGCAGTACTTC
TRBV11-2	TRBD2	TRBJ2-1	-	CASSLGLAGTAYNEQFF	TGTGCCAGCAGCTTAGGGCTAGCGGGCACTGCTTACAATGAGCAGTTCTTC
TRBV7-2	-	TRBJ2-7	many	CASSLGRDYEQYF	TGTGCCAGCAGCCTAGGTAGGGACTACGAGCAGTACTTC
TRBV5-6	-	TRBJ2-7	-	CASSFKRSSYEQYF	TGTGCCAGCAGCTTTAAGAGGAGCTCCTACGAGCAGTACTTC
TRBV20-1	TRBD1	TRBJ2-7	few	CSARGDRLAYEQYF	TGCAGTGCCCGTGGGGACAGGTTAGCCTACGAGCAGTACTTC
TRBV7-2	TRBD1	TRBJ1-3	many	CASSLADRVYGNTIYF	TGTGCCAGCAGCTTAGCAGACAGGGTGTACGGAAACACCATATATTTT
TRBV6-5	-	TRBJ2-7	few	CASSQAPGLSYEQYF	TGTGCCAGCAGTCAGGCCCCGGGCCTCTCCTACGAGCAGTACTTC
TRBV6-1	TRBD1	TRBJ2-7	many	CASSGQFRGQGKEYEQYF	TGTGCCAGCAGTGGACAATTCCGGGGACAGGGTAAGGAGTACGAGCAGTACTTC
TRBV6-8	-	TRBJ2-2	-	CASRVWTGELFF	TGTGCCAGCAGGGTTTGGACCGGGGAGCTGTTTTTT
TRBV2	-	TRBJ1-5	-	CASSGTRDIPQHF	TGTGCCAGCAGTGGGACCCGGGACATTCCCCAGCATTTT
TRBV7-2	TRBD2	TRBJ2-5	-	CASSFPSGGGRETQYF	TGTGCCAGCAGCTTCCCTAGCGGGGGAGGGCGAGAGACCCAGTACTTC
TRBV19	TRBD2	TRBJ2-7	many	CASSWSSGGYEQYF	TGTGCCAGTAGTTGGTCTAGCGGGGGGTACGAGCAGTACTTC
TRBV5-1	TRBD1	TRBJ1-4	few	CASSPMPGGSEKLFF	TGCGCCAGCAGCCCGATGCCAGGGGGAAGTGAAAAACTGTTTTTT
TRBV7-8	-	TRBJ1-2	-	CASSPTRQEIYYGYTF	TGTGCCAGCAGTCCCACAAGACAGGAAATTTACTATGGCTACACCTTC
TRBV7-6	-	TRBJ2-1	few	CASRVGAASSYNEQFF	TGTGCCAGCAGGGTCGGAGCGGCTAGCTCCTACAATGAGCAGTTCTTC
TRBV12-3/TRBV12-4	-	TRBJ1-4	-	CASSSRTPLNEKLFF	TGTGCCAGCAGTTCCCGGACTCCCCTGAATGAAAAACTGTTTTTT
TRBV12-3/TRBV12-4	-	TRBJ1-1	many	CASSPGNEAFF	TGTGCCAGCAGTCCCGGGAATGAAGCTTTCTTT
TRBV19	-	TRBJ1-5	-	CASSIGPGTVQPQHF	TGTGCCAGTAGTATCGGCCCGGGGACCGTTCAGCCCCAGCATTTT
TRBV7-9	-	TRBJ1-1	large	CASSSSSEAFF	TGTGCCAGCAGCTCCAGTTCTGAAGCTTTCTTT
TRBV13	TRBD2	TRBJ2-3	few	CASSLGLAASGETDTQYF	TGTGCCAGCAGCTTAGGCCTCGCGGCTAGCGGGGAGACAGATACGCAGTATTTT